Below, 10 T cell receptor beta chains from the same sample are listed, as sequenced in a study of T cell repertoires in cytomegalovirus infection. TCRdb independently ran MiXCR on the reads; one entry per CDR3 protein. Here the sample spans 84,000 or so distinct CDR3 sequences, 45% to 55% being singletons. These TCRs' antigens remain unknown. Material: CD8+ T cells from cultured PBMCs, obtained from culture after CMV antigen stimulation. Source of these receptors: a human donor in good health (CMV status not recorded). Some clones in this sample may be carry-over from other donors' samples.

Comments on this clonotype: The junction does not match germline at one end; this may be a read error. The rearrangement uses TRBV4-1 and TRBJ2-7, with D uncertain. Germline CDR1 MGHRA, CDR2 YSYEKL. The CDR3 sequence is 12 residues long. The CDR3 sequence: CASSQGADEQYF. The CDR3 DNA reads as TGTGCCAGCAGCCAAGGAGCCGACGAGCAGTACTTC.

This clonotype appeared a single time. This chain uses TRBV6-6 with TRBJ2-1; 10 nucleotides match TRBD2. The CDR3 spans 16 residues. The trim removed 1 base at V and 6 bases at J, leaving 6 bases unmatched. Germline V CDR1 and CDR2: MNHNY, SVGAGI (reference sequence). As DNA, the CDR3 is TGTGCCAGCAGTTACTTTCAAGCGGGGGGGCTCAATGAGCAGTTCTTC. Translation gives CASSYFQAGGLNEQFF.

In its sample, this clonotype was seen many times. The chain employs TRBV7-6 and TRBJ2-3; D perhaps matches TRBD2 (6 bases). V gave up 5 bases and J gave up 3 bases, with 15 bases separating them. The CDR3 length is 15 residues. Germline loops: CDR1 SGHVS, CDR2 FNYEAQ. Here the CDR3 reads CASSPTRGLTDTQYF. CDR3 coding DNA: TGTGCCAGCAGCCCGACTAGAGGCCTAACAGATACGCAGTATTTT. Based on the CDR3 plus reference TRBV7-6 and TRBJ2-3, the full variable domain is GAGVSQSPRYKVTKRGQDVALRCDPISGHVSLYWYRQALGQGPEFLTYFNYEAQQDKSGLPNDRFSAERPEGSISTLTIQRTEQRDSAMYRCASSPTRGLTDTQYFGPGTRLTVL.

The chain employs TRBV19 and TRBJ1-5; 11 nucleotides line up with TRBD1. Germline V lookup: CDR1 LNHDA, CDR2 SQIVND (reference sequence). This CDR3 has 18 amino acids. Germline trimming cut 3 bases from V and 2 bases from J; bases unmatched to any gene: 9. In DNA, the CDR3 is TGTGCCAGTAGTATGGACAGGGGGCTTGGGTATGGCAATCAGCCCCAGCATTTT. Protein: CASSMDRGLGYGNQPQHF.

This chain links TRBV20-1 with TRBJ1-5; D is possibly TRBD1 (5 bases). The CDR3 runs to 15 residues. V lost 3 bases to trimming and J lost 5 bases, with 17 bases between them. Germline assignment: CDR1 DFQATT and CDR2 SNEGSKA (reference sequence). This chain's CDR3 is CSASGTPWVYQPQHF. The CDR3 coding sequence is TGCAGTGCTAGCGGGACTCCCTGGGTGTATCAGCCCCAGCATTTT.

The gene calls are TRBV24-1 and TRBJ2-2, with TRBD1 identical over 12 bases. After removal of 12 bases from V and 4 bases from J, the junction contained 11 bases not matched to a gene. The germline V gene encodes CDR1 KGHDR and CDR2 SFDVKD. CDR3 size: 16 residues. This CDR3 reads CACGTGGALSTGELFF. The CDR3 bases are TGTGCCTGCGGGACAGGGGGCGCGTTGAGCACCGGGGAGCTGTTTTTT.

This sequence joins TRBV24-1 and TRBJ1-1; weak D call: TRBD1 (5 bases). V lost 2 bases to trimming and J lost 7 bases, with 13 bases between them. The CDR3 is 14 amino acids. Germline loops: CDR1 KGHDR, CDR2 SFDVKD. In DNA form, the CDR3 reads TGTGCCACCAGTGATTCCGGGACCCACGTTGAAGCTTTCTTT. Amino acid sequence: CATSDSGTHVEAFF.

J is TRBJ2-5 and V is TRBV28, with D possibly TRBD1 on 5 matching bases. There are 16 residues in the CDR3. Deletions cut 6 bases from V and 3 bases from J, with 20 bases between. The germline V gene encodes CDR1 MDHEN and CDR2 SYDVKM. The CDR3 spells CASSPEKAGYKETQYF. Here the CDR3 DNA reads TGTGCCAGCAGCCCTGAGAAGGCAGGGTACAAAGAGACCCAGTACTTC.

This chain connects TRBV3-1 to TRBJ2-3, with D perhaps matching TRBD1 or TRBD2 (5 bases each). V gave up 1 base and J gave up 8 bases, with 13 bases separating them. Germline V lookup: CDR1 LGHDT, CDR2 YNNKEL (reference sequence). This CDR3 region has 14 residues. Here the CDR3 DNA reads TGTGCCAGCAGCCAAGTTAGAGGGGCGGGTACGCAGTATTTT. It encodes CASSQVRGAGTQYF.

The chain links TRBV7-8 to TRBJ1-4; D is ambiguous. V lost 6 bases and J 8 bases, leaving 19 bases between the germline ends. This CDR3 has 15 residues. Germline CDR1 is SGHVS and CDR2 is FQNEAQ. The chain's CDR3 is CASRPIGETREKLFF. In DNA, the CDR3 is TGTGCCAGCAGACCCATCGGGGAGACGCGAGAAAAACTGTTTTTT.